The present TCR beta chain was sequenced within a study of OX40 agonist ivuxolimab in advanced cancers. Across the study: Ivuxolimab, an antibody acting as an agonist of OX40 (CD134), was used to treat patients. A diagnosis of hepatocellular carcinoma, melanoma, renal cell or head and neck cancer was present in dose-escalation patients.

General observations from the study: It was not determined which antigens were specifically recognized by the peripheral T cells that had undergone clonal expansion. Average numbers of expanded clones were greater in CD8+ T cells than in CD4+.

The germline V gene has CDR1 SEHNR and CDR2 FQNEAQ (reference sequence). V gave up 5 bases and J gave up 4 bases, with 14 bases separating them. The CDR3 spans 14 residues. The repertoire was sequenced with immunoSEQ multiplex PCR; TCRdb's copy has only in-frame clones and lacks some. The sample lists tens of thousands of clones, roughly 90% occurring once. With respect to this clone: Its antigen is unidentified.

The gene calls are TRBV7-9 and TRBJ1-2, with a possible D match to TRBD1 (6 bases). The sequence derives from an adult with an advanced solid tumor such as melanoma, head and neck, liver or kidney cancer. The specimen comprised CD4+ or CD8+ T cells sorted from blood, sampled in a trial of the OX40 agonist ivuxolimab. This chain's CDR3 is CASSPTGSSYGYTF. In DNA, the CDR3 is TGTGCCAGCAGCCCTACAGGGTCCAGCTATGGCTACACCTTC.